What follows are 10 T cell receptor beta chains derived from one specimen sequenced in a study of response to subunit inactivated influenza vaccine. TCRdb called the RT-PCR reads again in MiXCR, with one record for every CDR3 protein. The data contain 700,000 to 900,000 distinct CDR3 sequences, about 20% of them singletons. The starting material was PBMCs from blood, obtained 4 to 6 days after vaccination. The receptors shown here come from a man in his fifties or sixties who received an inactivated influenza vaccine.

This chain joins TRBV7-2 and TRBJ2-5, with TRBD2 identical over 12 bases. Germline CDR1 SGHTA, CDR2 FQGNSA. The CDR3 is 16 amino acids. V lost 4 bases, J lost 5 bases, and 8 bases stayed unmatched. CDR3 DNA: TGTGCCAGCAGCTCAATACTAGCGGGGGGTGGGGAGACCCAGTACTTC. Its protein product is CASSSILAGGGETQYF.

CDR3 DNA: TGTGCCAGCAGCCAACCGGGACTAGCGGGGTCTCCCAATACGCAGTATTTT. It codes for CASSQPGLAGSPNTQYF. The chain couples TRBV3-1 to TRBJ2-3; 13 bases align to TRBD2. The V segment lost 2 bases and the J segment 7 bases; nucleotides outside the gene matches: 9. This CDR3 comprises 17 residues. Per germline, CDR1 LGHDT and CDR2 YNNKEL (reference sequence).

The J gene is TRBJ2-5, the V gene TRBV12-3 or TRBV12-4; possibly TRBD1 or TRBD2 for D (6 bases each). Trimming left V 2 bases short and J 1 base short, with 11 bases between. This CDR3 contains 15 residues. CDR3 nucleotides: TGTGCCAGCAGTTTATACGGGGGCTCCCAAGAGACCCAGTACTTC. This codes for CASSLYGGSQETQYF.

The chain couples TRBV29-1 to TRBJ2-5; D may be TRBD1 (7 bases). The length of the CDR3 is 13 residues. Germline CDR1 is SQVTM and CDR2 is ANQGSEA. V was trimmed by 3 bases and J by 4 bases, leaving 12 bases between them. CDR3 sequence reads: CSVDRGAGETQYF. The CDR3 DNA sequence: TGCAGCGTTGACAGGGGGGCCGGAGAGACCCAGTACTTC.

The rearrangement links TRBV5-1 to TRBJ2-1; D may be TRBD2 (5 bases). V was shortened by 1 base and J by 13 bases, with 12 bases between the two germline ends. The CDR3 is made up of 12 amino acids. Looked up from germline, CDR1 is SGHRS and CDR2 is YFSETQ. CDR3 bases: TGCGCCAGCAGCTTGAGGACGGGGAGACAGTTCTTC. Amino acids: CASSLRTGRQFF. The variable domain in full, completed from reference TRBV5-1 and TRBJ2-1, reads KAGVTQTPRYLIKTRGQQVTLSCSPISGHRSVSWYQQTPGQGLQFLFEYFSETQRNKGNFPGRFSGRQFSNSRSEMNVSTLELGDSALYLCASSLRTGRQFFGPGTRLTVL.

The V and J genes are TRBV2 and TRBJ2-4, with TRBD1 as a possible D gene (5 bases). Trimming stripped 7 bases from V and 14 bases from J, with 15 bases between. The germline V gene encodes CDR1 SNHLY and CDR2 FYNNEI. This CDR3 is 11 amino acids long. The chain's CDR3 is CASTLDTIEYF. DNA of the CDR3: TGTGCCAGCACCCTGGACACGATCGAGTACTTC.

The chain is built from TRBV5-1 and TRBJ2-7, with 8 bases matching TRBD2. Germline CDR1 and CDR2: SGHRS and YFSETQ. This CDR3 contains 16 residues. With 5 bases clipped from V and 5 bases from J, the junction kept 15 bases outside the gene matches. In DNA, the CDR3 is TGCGCCAGCAGAGCCCGTGATAGAGGACTAGCAGACGAGCAGTACTTC. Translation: CASRARDRGLADEQYF. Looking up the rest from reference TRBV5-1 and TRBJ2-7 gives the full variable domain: KAGVTQTPRYLIKTRGQQVTLSCSPISGHRSVSWYQQTPGQGLQFLFEYFSETQRNKGNFPGRFSGRQFSNSRSEMNVSTLELGDSALYLCASRARDRGLADEQYFGPGTRLTVT.

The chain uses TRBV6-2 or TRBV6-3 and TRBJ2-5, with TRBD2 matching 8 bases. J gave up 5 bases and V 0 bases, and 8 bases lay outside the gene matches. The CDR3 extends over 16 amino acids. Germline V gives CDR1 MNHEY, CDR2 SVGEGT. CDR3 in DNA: TGTGCCAGCAGTTACTCGTTGCGGGAGGCCTCGGAGACCCAGTACTTC. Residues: CASSYSLREASETQYF.

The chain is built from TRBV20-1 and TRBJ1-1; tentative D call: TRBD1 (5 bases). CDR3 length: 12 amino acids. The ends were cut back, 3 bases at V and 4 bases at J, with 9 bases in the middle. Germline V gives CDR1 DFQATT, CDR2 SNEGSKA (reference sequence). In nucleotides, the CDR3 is TGCAGTGCTAGTGCGGGGCGCACTGAAGCTTTCTTT. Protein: CSASAGRTEAFF.

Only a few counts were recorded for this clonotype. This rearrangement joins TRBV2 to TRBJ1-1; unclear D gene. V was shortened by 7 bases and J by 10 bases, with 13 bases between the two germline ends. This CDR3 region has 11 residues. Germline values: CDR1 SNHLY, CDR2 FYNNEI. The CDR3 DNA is TGTGCCAGCATCGGCCTTATGGGAGCTTTCTTT. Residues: CASIGLMGAFF.